This T cell receptor beta chain was profiled in a study of T cells after yellow fever vaccination. Study as a whole: Where fractions had low cell numbers, libraries were prepared from them with the SMART-Seq v4 Ultra Low Input RNA kit.

TCRdb reprocessed the 5' RACE reads via MiXCR and lists one record per CDR3 protein. Altogether hundreds of thousands of distinct CDR3 sequences are present, around a sixth being singletons, with the ten largest covering 18%. Deletions cut 3 bases from V and 2 bases from J, with 11 bases between. Germline V CDR1 and CDR2: SGHRS, YFSETQ. The CDR3 runs to 14 residues. This clonotype was detected only a few times. Its antigen is unknown. Whole-study findings and limits: FACS-sorted repertoires could harbor abundant contaminating bulk-population clonotypes. The secondary T-cell response peaked on day 5, not day 15, but was weaker.

This chain joins TRBV5-1 and TRBJ2-5, with D perhaps TRBD1 (6 bases). The sequencing used PBMCs, collected before the yellow fever booster vaccination. This TCR derives from a man aged 18 to 29 who received the YFV17D yellow fever vaccine. The CDR3 DNA reads as TGCGCCAGCAGCTCGGGACAAATACAAGAGACCCAGTACTTC. Its translation: CASSSGQIQETQYF.